The 9 T cell receptor beta chains presented below share a single source sample, sequenced in a study of T-cell reconstitution after alpha-beta-depleted transplantation in children listed by TCRdb under 2016. Per the publication, the treatment or condition label means: allogeneic hematopoietic cell transplantation with graft depleted of TCRalphabeta T cells and CD19 B cells. Library generation was performed with PCR. TCRdb shows the sequencer as Illumina HiSeq 2500. TCR libraries were prepared with molecular barcoding, using unique molecular identifiers to normalize TCRbeta repertoire quantification. The public reads were quality trimmed at Q25 with fastp and then assembled into clones with MiXCR by TCRdb, keeping productive beta chains. For every CDR3 protein sequence, its rows merge into one entry that carries the most common genes and DNA. Counted in this sample were 300,000 to 400,000 distinct CDR3 sequences; roughly 21% of them appeared once. Of the sample, roughly 9.8% falls within the top ten clones.

The specimen comprised PBMCs, mostly from graft donor cells, sampled 180 days after TCRalphabeta/CD19-depleted stem cell transplant. The receptors originated from a male patient aged 5 to 17 who had a stem cell transplant for acute lymphoblastic leukemia, so the T cells may come from the graft donor.

This clonotype was picked up a small number of times. The junction differs from germline at one of its ends, possibly a read error. The V gene is TRBV7-9, the J gene TRBJ2-3, with a possible D match to TRBD2 (5 bases). Per the germline V gene, CDR1 is SEHNR and CDR2 is FQNEAQ (reference sequence). This CDR3 contains 9 residues. CDR3 in amino acids: CASKRTGNF. In DNA form, the CDR3 reads TGTGCCAGCAAGAGGACGGGGAATTTT. The full variable domain, its missing parts supplied by reference TRBV7-9 and TRBJ2-3, is DTGVSQNPRHKITKRGQNVTFRCDPISEHNRLYWYRQTLGQGPEFLTYFQNEAQLEKSRLLSDRFSAERPKGSFSTLEIQRTEQGDSAMYLCASKRTGNFGPGTRLTVL.

The chain has TRBV4-1 and TRBJ2-1, with 11 bases lining up with TRBD2. Trimming cost V 4 bases and J 5 bases; bases outside gene matches: 7. Germline CDR1 is MGHRA and CDR2 is YSYEKL. CDR3 size: 16 residues. Here the CDR3 reads CASSRLLAGVHNEQFF. In DNA, the CDR3 is TGCGCCAGCAGCCGTTTACTAGCGGGAGTCCACAATGAGCAGTTCTTC.

This clonotype appeared a few times. The J gene is TRBJ2-1, the V gene TRBV4-1; 9 nucleotides agree with TRBD1. After removal of 3 bases from V and 7 bases from J, the junction contained 10 bases not matched to a gene. Germline-derived CDR1 and CDR2 are MGHRA and YSYEKL. CDR3 length: 16 amino acids. CDR3 nucleotide sequence: TGCGCCAGCAGCCAGTGGGGACAGGGTGCAGGTAATGAGCAGTTCTTC. This codes for CASSQWGQGAGNEQFF.

The V and J genes are TRBV5-1 and TRBJ1-1; unclear D gene. V was clipped by 3 bases and J by 1 base, with 13 bases between them. Germline lookup yields CDR1 SGHRS and CDR2 YFSETQ. The CDR3 spans 15 residues. CDR3 sequence reads: CASSSYTAQNTEAFF. CDR3 DNA sequence: TGCGCCAGCAGCTCTTACACGGCCCAGAACACTGAAGCTTTCTTT. Filled out from reference TRBV5-1 and TRBJ1-1, the complete variable domain reads KAGVTQTPRYLIKTRGQQVTLSCSPISGHRSVSWYQQTPGQGLQFLFEYFSETQRNKGNFPGRFSGRQFSNSRSEMNVSTLELGDSALYLCASSSYTAQNTEAFFGQGTRLTVV.

This chain links TRBV7-6 with TRBJ2-3; 9 bases agree with TRBD2. Germline CDR1 reads SGHVS; CDR2 reads FNYEAQ. CDR3 length: 16 residues. V was pared by 1 base and J by 2 bases, with 4 bases of the junction left unmatched. The DNA for the CDR3 is TGTGCCAGCAGCTTAGATGCTAGCGGGATCACAGATACGCAGTATTTT. Translated, it gives CASSLDASGITDTQYF.

This clonotype turned up a few times. This chain uses TRBV5-6 with TRBJ2-1; 9 bases match TRBD2. Germline CDR1 reads SGHDT; CDR2 reads YYEEEE. The CDR3 is 17 residues long. J lost 3 bases, V lost 2 bases, and 9 bases had no gene match. The CDR3 sequence: CASSLGASGINYNEQFF. CDR3 sequence (DNA): TGTGCCAGCAGCTTAGGGGCTAGCGGGATAAACTACAATGAGCAGTTCTTC.

This clonotype was picked up a small number of times. The rearrangement joins TRBV20-1 to TRBJ2-1; 10 nucleotides match TRBD2. With 7 bases clipped from V and 5 bases from J, the junction kept 8 bases outside the gene matches. Germline values: CDR1 DFQATT, CDR2 SNEGSKA (reference sequence). This CDR3 is built from 14 residues. CDR3 sequence reads: CSVREAGGHNEQFF. Here the CDR3 DNA reads TGCAGTGTACGGGAAGCGGGAGGGCACAATGAGCAGTTCTTC.

This clonotype came up a few times. The CDR3 reads CASVARVGETQYF. The DNA for the CDR3 is TGTGCCAGCGTAGCGCGGGTAGGGGAGACCCAGTACTTC. The V and J genes are TRBV6-1 and TRBJ2-5; maybe TRBD2 (5 bases). The CDR3 runs 13 residues. V shed 8 bases and J shed 5 bases, with 15 bases lying between them. The V gene's germline CDR1 is MNHNS and CDR2 SASEGT.

V gene TRBV12-3 or TRBV12-4 combines with J gene TRBJ1-5; the D gene is possibly TRBD1 (5 bases). V was pared by 5 bases and J by 3 bases, with 17 bases between. The CDR3 extends over 16 amino acids. The CDR3 DNA reads as TGTGCCAGCAGTCCTCAGGGTCGGGGGGTCAATCAGCCCCAGCATTTT. It is translated as CASSPQGRGVNQPQHF.